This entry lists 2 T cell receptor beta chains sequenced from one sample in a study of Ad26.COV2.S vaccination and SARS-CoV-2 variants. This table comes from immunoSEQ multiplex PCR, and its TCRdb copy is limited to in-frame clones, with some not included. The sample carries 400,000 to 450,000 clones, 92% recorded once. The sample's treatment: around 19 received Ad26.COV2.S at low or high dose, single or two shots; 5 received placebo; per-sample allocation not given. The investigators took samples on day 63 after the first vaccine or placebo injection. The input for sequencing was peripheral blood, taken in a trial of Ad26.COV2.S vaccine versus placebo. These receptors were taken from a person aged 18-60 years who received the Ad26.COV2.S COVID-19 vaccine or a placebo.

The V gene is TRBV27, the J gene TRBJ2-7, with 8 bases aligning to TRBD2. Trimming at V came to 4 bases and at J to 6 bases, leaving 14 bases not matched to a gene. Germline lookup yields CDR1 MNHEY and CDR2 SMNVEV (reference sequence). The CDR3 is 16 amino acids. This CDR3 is CASSSRWGLDSFEQYF. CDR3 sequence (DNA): TGTGCCAGCAGTTCGCGGTGGGGACTAGATTCTTTCGAGCAGTACTTC.

CDR3: CASSPSPSAGDNEKLFF. The CDR3 DNA reads TGTGCCAGCAGCCCGAGTCCGAGCGCAGGGGATAATGAAAAACTGTTTTTT. The chain has TRBV3-1 (or the pseudogene TRBV3-2) and TRBJ1-4, with D perhaps TRBD1 (6 bases). Deletions cut 4 bases from V and 4 bases from J, with 19 bases between. Germline V gene data show CDR1 as LGHDT and CDR2 as YNNKEL (reference sequence). The CDR3 runs 17 residues.